This T cell receptor (beta chain) was recovered during a study of graft-versus-host responses after intestinal transplantation. At the level of the study: Recipients were given multivisceral, liver-intestinal, or isolated intestinal transplants. After anti-thymocyte globulin induction, recipients took tacrolimus and steroids for three to four years.

V shed 4 bases, J shed 5 bases, and the junction held 13 bases outside the gene matches. The germline V gene encodes CDR1 LNHDA and CDR2 SQIVND (reference sequence). The CDR3 sequence is 19 residues long. TCRdb's table, derived via immunoSEQ multiplex PCR, lists solely in-frame clones and lacks some. The repertoire holds 28,000 or so clones, about four fifths seen once, with approximately 20% in the top ten. Study outcomes and limitations: Ileal or blood samples showed some GvH clones first, and such clones were also found in recipient marrow. Peak circulating GvH clone levels were associated with early post-transplant HvG declines.

Sample share makes this clone medium-sized. Its specificity is not known. This sequence joins TRBV19 and TRBJ2-2; 13 bases are a match to TRBD2. The source is a human donor who received an intestinal transplant. Sequences were derived from unstimulated CD8+ T cells sorted from spleen or lymph node cells, sampled before intestinal transplant. The CDR3 is CASSTLSRTSGGVTGELFF. The CDR3 nucleotides are TGTGCCAGTAGTACCCTTTCCAGGACTAGCGGGGGTGTTACCGGGGAGCTGTTTTTT.